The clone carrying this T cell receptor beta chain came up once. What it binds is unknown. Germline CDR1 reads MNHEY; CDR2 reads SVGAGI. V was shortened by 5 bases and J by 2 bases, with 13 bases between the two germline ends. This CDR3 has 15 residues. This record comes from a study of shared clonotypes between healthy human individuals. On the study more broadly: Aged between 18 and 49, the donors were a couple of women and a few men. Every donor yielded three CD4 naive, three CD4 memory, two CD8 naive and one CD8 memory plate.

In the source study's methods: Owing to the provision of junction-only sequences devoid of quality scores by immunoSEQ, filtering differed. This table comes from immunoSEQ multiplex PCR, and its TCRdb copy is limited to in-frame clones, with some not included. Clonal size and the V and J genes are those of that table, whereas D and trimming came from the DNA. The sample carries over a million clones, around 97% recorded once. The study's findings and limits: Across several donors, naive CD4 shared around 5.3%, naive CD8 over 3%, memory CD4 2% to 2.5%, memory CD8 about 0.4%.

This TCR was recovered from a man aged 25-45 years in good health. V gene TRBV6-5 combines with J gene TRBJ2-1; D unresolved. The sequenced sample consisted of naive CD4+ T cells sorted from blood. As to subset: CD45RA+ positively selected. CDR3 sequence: CASSRALRTYNEQFF. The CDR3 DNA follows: TGTGCCAGCAGTCGGGCACTACGGACCTACAATGAGCAGTTCTTC.